This TCR beta chain emerged from a study of T cell repertoires in ileal Crohn's disease. Study background: At surgery, 30% to 40% of patients smoked, with median disease duration roughly 8.3 years.

Repertoires were generated with immunoSEQ multiplex PCR, while TCRdb's copy carries only in-frame clones and drops some. The table has 8,000 or so clones, roughly 73% seen once. Germline CDR1 SGHDT, CDR2 YYEEEE. V was pared by 7 bases and J by 6 bases, with 11 bases of the junction left unmatched. The CDR3 runs to 14 residues. The sequence was obtained from an adult with Crohn's disease. The sequenced material came from ileal tissue. J is TRBJ2-7 and V is TRBV5-6; 9 bases are a match to TRBD1. CDR3 sequence: CASSRDRALGEQYF. In DNA, the CDR3 is TGTGCCAGCTCAAGGGACAGGGCTTTGGGCGAGCAGTACTTC. The full variable domain, completed using reference TRBV5-6 and TRBJ2-7, is DAGVTQSPTHLIKTRGQQVTLRCSPKSGHDTVSWYQQALGQGPQFIFQYYEEEERQRGNFPDRFSGHQFPNYSSELNVNALLLGDSALYLCASSRDRALGEQYFGPGTRLTVT.